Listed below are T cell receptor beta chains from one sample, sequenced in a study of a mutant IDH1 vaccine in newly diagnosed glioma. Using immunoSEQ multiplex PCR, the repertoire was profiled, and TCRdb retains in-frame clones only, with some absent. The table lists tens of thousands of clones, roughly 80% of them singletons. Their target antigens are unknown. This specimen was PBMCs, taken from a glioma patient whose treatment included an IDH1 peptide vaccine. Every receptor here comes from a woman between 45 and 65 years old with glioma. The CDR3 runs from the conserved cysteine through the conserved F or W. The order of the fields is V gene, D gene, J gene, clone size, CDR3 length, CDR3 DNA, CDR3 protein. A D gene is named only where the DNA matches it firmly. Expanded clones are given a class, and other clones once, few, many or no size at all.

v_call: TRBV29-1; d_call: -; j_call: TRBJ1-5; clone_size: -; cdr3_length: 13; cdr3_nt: TGCAGCGTTGCGGGGGACTTGAGTCAGCCCCAGCATTTT; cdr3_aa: CSVAGDLSQPQHF
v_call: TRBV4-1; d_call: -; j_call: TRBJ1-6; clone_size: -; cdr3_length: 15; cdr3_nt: TGCGCCAGCAGCCAAGTAGGGGGAGTGGGGTCACCCCTCCACTTT; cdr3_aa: CASSQVGGVGSPLHF
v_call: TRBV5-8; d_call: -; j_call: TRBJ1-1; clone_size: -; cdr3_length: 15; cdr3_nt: TGTGCCAGCATTTTTAGGTCAGCTTTTAACACTGAAGCTTTCTTT; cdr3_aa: CASIFRSAFNTEAFF
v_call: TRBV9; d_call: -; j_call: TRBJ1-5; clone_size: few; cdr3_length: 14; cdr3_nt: TGTGCCAGCAGCTCCGGGACACTCAATCAGCCCCAGCATTTT; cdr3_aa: CASSSGTLNQPQHF
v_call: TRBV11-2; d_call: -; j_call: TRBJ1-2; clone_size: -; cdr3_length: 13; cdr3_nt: TGTGCCAGCAGCCAAGGATCCTGGGGAGGCTACACCTTC; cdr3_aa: CASSQGSWGGYTF
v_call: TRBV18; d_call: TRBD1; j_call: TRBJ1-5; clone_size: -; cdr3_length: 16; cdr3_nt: TGTGCCAGCTCACTTGGGACAGTCTATAGCAATCAGCCCCAGCATTTT; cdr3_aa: CASSLGTVYSNQPQHF
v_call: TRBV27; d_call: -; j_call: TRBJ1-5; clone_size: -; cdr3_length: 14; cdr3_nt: TGTTCCAAAGTGGGGACACATAGCAATCAGCCCCAGCATTTT; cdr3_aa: CSKVGTHSNQPQHF
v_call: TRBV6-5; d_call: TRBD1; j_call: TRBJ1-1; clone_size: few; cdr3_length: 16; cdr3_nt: TGTGCCAGCAGTTACGCCTCTACAGGGGGCAGGACTGAAGCTTTCTTT; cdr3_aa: CASSYASTGGRTEAFF
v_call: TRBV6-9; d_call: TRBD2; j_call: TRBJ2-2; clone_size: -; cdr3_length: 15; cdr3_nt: TGTGCCAGCCCTAGCGGGGGGACGAACACCGGGGAGCTGTTTTTT; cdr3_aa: CASPSGGTNTGELFF
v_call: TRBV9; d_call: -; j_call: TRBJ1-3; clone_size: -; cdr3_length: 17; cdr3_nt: TGTGCCAGCAGCGTAGGAGGTAGGGACAACTCTGGAAACACCATATATTTT; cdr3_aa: CASSVGGRDNSGNTIYF
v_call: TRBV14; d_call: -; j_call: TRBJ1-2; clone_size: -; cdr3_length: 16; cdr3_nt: TGTGCCAGCAGCCAAGTGAAGGGGGGGGTCTATGGTGGCTACACCTTC; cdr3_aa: CASSQVKGGVYGGYTF
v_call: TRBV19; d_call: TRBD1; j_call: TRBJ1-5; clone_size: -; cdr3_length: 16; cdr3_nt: TGTGCCAGTAGTCCACCTAACGCAGGGGGCCATCAGCCCCAGCATTTT; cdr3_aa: CASSPPNAGGHQPQHF
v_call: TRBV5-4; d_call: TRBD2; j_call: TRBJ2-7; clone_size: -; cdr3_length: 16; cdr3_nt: TGTGCCAGCAGCTCCGGGGGGGCGGGGGAATGGAACGAGCAGTACTTC; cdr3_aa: CASSSGGAGEWNEQYF
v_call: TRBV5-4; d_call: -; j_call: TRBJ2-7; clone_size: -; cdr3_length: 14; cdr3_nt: TGTGCCAGCAGCTTCGACCAGGGGGGCTACGAGCAGTACTTC; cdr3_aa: CASSFDQGGYEQYF